This T cell receptor beta chain is from a study of CD4 T cells in relation to SARS-CoV-2 and coronaviruses. Whole-study context: ViraFEST: approximately 10-day antigen culture of PBMCs, then TCR beta CDR3 sequencing.

A word on this clone: No antigen is known for it.

TCRdb's table, derived via immunoSEQ multiplex PCR, lists solely in-frame clones and lacks some. This sample has tens of thousands of clones; around 79% occur once, and the top ten carry about 1.5%. The source material was naive CD4+ T cells from PBMCs, cultured in vitro. Stated subset: naive CD4+ T cells isolated by negative enrichment. The receptor comes from an adult with COVID-19.

CDR3 in amino acids: CASSPLAGKETQYF. Written as DNA, the CDR3 is TGTGCCAGCAGTCCACTAGCGGGAAAAGAGACCCAGTACTTC. This chain connects TRBV27 to TRBJ2-5, with TRBD2 matching 10 bases. The V gene's germline CDR1 is MNHEY and CDR2 SMNVEV (reference sequence). The CDR3 length is 14 residues. Trimming took 5 bases from V and 3 from J; bases not matched to a gene: 3.